These 22 T cell receptor beta chains share one sample of origin, sequenced in a study. A single record per CDR3 protein comes from TCRdb applying MiXCR to the RT-PCR reads. The data hold fewer than 800,000 distinct CDR3 sequences, with approximately 15% observed a single time. The sequenced sample consisted of memory CD4+ T cells from blood. The receptors shown here come from a female donor in good health, serving as a healthy control.

This clonotype was counted ten times or more. The gene calls are TRBV20-1 and TRBJ2-7; D possibly corresponds to TRBD1 (5 bases). Trimming pared 0 bases from V and 3 bases from J, leaving 15 bases between. Germline loops: CDR1 DFQATT, CDR2 SNEGSKA (reference sequence). CDR3 size: 15 residues. For the CDR3, the DNA is TGCAGTGCTAGAGATTCGTCGTCAGGGAACTACGAGCAGTACTTC. Its translation is CSARDSSSGNYEQYF.

This clonotype turned up a few times. The V and J genes are TRBV7-2 and TRBJ1-2, with D unclear. The CDR3 has 13 amino acids. The V gene's germline CDR1 is SGHTA and CDR2 FQGNSA. Trimming shortened V by 0 bases and J by 5 bases, and 7 bases separated the two germline ends. CDR3 residues: CASSLASDYGYTF. CDR3 bases: TGTGCCAGCAGCTTAGCGTCAGATTATGGCTACACCTTC.

The chain joins TRBV9 to TRBJ2-1; D perhaps matches TRBD1 (6 bases). The V end lost 3 bases, the J end lost 7 bases, and 17 bases lay between the germline ends. Germline lookup yields CDR1 SGDLS and CDR2 YYNGEE. The CDR3 length is 15 residues. CDR3 nucleotide sequence: TGTGCCAGCAGCGCCAGGACAGTCAAGACAAATGAGCAGTTCTTC. This gives the protein CASSARTVKTNEQFF.

This clonotype was found a few times. The rearrangement joins TRBV12-3 or TRBV12-4 to TRBJ1-6, with a weak D call TRBD1 (6 bases). The CDR3 extends over 19 amino acids. V was trimmed by 5 bases and J by 7 bases, leaving 27 bases between them. As DNA, the CDR3 is TGTGCCAGCAGTCCTGGTGGCGGCACCAAAGGGGGGATAAATTCACCCCTCCACTTT. It yields the protein CASSPGGGTKGGINSPLHF.

This clonotype was recorded only once. The CDR3 protein is CATGLAGPYNEQFF. The CDR3 DNA follows: TGTGCCACAGGACTAGCGGGACCATACAATGAGCAGTTCTTC. The V call is TRBV24-1, the J call TRBJ2-1; 12 bases fit TRBD2. The CDR3 spans 14 residues. The junction had 4 bases not matched to a gene; V was cut back by 10 bases and J by 4 bases. Germline values: CDR1 KGHDR, CDR2 SFDVKD.

This clonotype was observed many times. The genes are TRBV12-3 or TRBV12-4 and TRBJ2-3; the D call may be TRBD1 or TRBD2 (5 bases each). This CDR3 comprises 14 residues. V lost 5 bases, J lost 3 bases, and 12 bases lay in between. The CDR3 region is CASSTHWGTDTQYF. The CDR3 nucleotides are TGTGCCAGCAGTACGCATTGGGGGACAGATACGCAGTATTTT.

There are a few counts of this clonotype. The gene calls are TRBV18 and TRBJ2-2; 8 nucleotides align to TRBD1. The junction had 2 bases not matched to a gene; V was cut back by 2 bases and J by 0 bases. From germline, CDR1 is KGHSH and CDR2 LQKENI. The CDR3 length is 16 residues. The CDR3: CASSPNRGSNTGELFF. The DNA for the CDR3 is TGTGCCAGCTCACCAAACAGGGGGTCGAACACCGGGGAGCTGTTTTTT.

This clonotype was found a few times. An end of the junction does not agree with germline; a read error may underlie this. The genes are TRBV5-1 and TRBJ2-7, with D possibly TRBD2 on 5 matching bases. The CDR3 runs 14 residues. CDR1 and CDR2 from the germline V gene are SGHRS and YFSETQ. The CDR3 region is CASSPGSSEQYKAF. Here the CDR3 DNA reads TGCGCCAGCAGTCCGGGATCCTCGGAGCAGTACAAGGCCTTC.

There are a few counts of this clonotype. The J gene is TRBJ2-5, the V gene TRBV9, with D uncertain. The CDR3 sequence is 12 residues long. The germline gives CDR1 SGDLS, CDR2 YYNGEE. V lost 1 base, J lost 8 bases, and 9 bases lay in between. The chain's CDR3 is CASSVIQGTQYF. The CDR3 DNA follows: TGTGCCAGCAGCGTAATCCAAGGAACCCAGTACTTC.

The V call is TRBV7-2, the J call TRBJ2-3; 7 bases map to TRBD1. CDR1 SGHTA and CDR2 FQGNSA come from the germline V gene. The CDR3 consists of 18 residues. The V and J ends lost 5 bases and 1 base, in that order; junction bases with no gene match: 15. The CDR3: CASSPPTGRGSCTDTQYF. CDR3 DNA sequence: TGTGCCAGCAGCCCCCCGACAGGGCGAGGTAGCTGCACAGATACGCAGTATTTT.

This clonotype was seen a few times. The chain combines TRBV20-1 with TRBJ2-3; weak D call: TRBD2 (5 bases). The CDR3 covers 13 residues. V lost 3 bases and J 4 bases, leaving 11 bases between the germline ends. CDR1 and CDR2 (germline): DFQATT, SNEGSKA (reference sequence). DNA of the CDR3: TGCAGTGCTAGGGCGGGTGGGGCAGATACGCAGTATTTT. It yields the protein CSARAGGADTQYF.

The rearrangement uses TRBV9 and TRBJ2-1, with TRBD2 identical over 10 bases. With V trimmed by 3 bases and J by 6 bases, 6 bases remained unmatched. Germline CDR1 is SGDLS and CDR2 is YYNGEE. The CDR3 spans 15 residues. The CDR3 region has the DNA TGTGCCAGCAGCGGAGGGGCTAGCGGGAGCAATGAGCAGTTCTTC. Translating gives CASSGGASGSNEQFF.

This clonotype was counted a few times. The chain combines TRBV12-3 or TRBV12-4 with TRBJ2-1; D is unclear. V lost 2 bases and J 15 bases, leaving 14 bases between the germline ends. This CDR3 has 12 amino acids. CDR3 sequence: CASSLSAPGLFF. The CDR3 nucleotides read TGTGCCAGCAGTTTATCGGCGCCCGGTCTGTTCTTC.

This clonotype occurred a few times. The chain combines TRBV5-1 with TRBJ2-7; a weak D match, TRBD2 (7 bases). Germline loops: CDR1 SGHRS, CDR2 YFSETQ. The CDR3 loop spans 15 amino acids. V was shortened by 0 bases and J by 3 bases, with 13 bases between the two germline ends. CDR3 residues: CASSLDAGAFYEQYF. CDR3 nucleotides: TGCGCCAGCAGCTTGGATGCGGGGGCTTTCTACGAGCAGTACTTC.

For this clonotype: Just one base apart from a much larger clone, this may be a read error. The rearrangement links TRBV6-5 to TRBJ1-1; D ambiguous. V was trimmed by 5 bases and J by 5 bases, leaving 15 bases between them. The CDR3 has 14 amino acids. Looked up from germline, CDR1 is MNHEY and CDR2 is SVGAGI. In nucleotides, the CDR3 is TGTGCCAGCAGTCGAAGGGCCAGGCGGACTGAAGCTTTCTTT. Translating it yields CASSRRARRTEAFF.

The sample holds a few counts of this clonotype. V gene TRBV7-2 combines with J gene TRBJ2-5; D is perhaps TRBD2 (6 bases). The length of the CDR3 is 15 residues. V was trimmed by 4 bases and J by 5 bases, leaving 17 bases between them. Looked up from germline, CDR1 is SGHTA and CDR2 is FQGNSA. The CDR3 protein is CASSSQLASAETQYF. CDR3 in DNA: TGTGCCAGCAGCTCACAACTAGCCTCCGCCGAGACCCAGTACTTC.

The CDR3 DNA reads as TGTGCCAGCAGCCCCGGGGGACTAGCGGGATCGTACGAGCAGTACTTC. It encodes CASSPGGLAGSYEQYF. The rearrangement links TRBV6-2 or TRBV6-3 to TRBJ2-7, with 13 positions matching TRBD2. The CDR3 is made up of 16 amino acids. Per the germline V gene, CDR1 is MNHEY and CDR2 is SVGEGT. Germline trimming cut 6 bases from V and 4 bases from J; bases unmatched to any gene: 9.

This clonotype was counted ten times or more. The chain employs TRBV20-1 and TRBJ1-5, with 11 positions matching TRBD1. The trim removed 5 bases at V and 3 bases at J, leaving 6 bases unmatched. The CDR3 runs to 15 residues. Germline V gives CDR1 DFQATT, CDR2 SNEGSKA (reference sequence). The CDR3 loop is CSAARTGGDNQPQHF. CDR3 nucleotide sequence: TGCAGTGCTGCCCGGACAGGGGGCGACAATCAGCCCCAGCATTTT.

This clonotype was observed a few times. The chain recombines TRBV29-1 with TRBJ2-2; 7 nucleotides align to TRBD1. CDR1 SQVTM and CDR2 ANQGSEA come from the germline V gene. Trimming at V came to 6 bases and at J to 0 bases, leaving 4 bases not matched to a gene. The CDR3 runs 14 residues. CDR3 region: CSVEDRPNTGELFF. In DNA form, the CDR3 reads TGCAGCGTCGAGGACAGGCCGAACACCGGGGAGCTGTTTTTT.

This clonotype was picked up one time. The V gene is TRBV6-6, the J gene TRBJ1-5; D gene ambiguous. There are 14 residues in the CDR3. With 4 bases removed from V and 4 bases from J, the gap between germline ends came to 11 bases. Germline V gives CDR1 MNHNY, CDR2 SVGAGI (reference sequence). DNA of the CDR3: TGTGCCAGCAGTTTTATTCTTATAAATCAGCCCCAGCATTTT. Its translation is CASSFILINQPQHF.

Ten or more counts support this clonotype. This rearrangement joins TRBV5-4 to TRBJ2-2, with TRBD2 identical over 8 bases. The CDR3 loop spans 17 amino acids. The germline CDR1 and CDR2 sequences are SGHNT and YYREEE (reference sequence). V was clipped by 0 bases and J by 1 base; unmatched bases: 5. CDR3 region: CASSLGVAGRNTGELFF. CDR3 bases: TGTGCCAGCAGCTTGGGGGTAGCGGGAAGGAACACCGGGGAGCTGTTTTTT.

The rearrangement joins TRBV5-1 to TRBJ1-1; D perhaps matches TRBD1 (6 bases). V lost 4 bases to trimming and J lost 4 bases, with 17 bases between them. Germline CDR1 SGHRS, CDR2 YFSETQ. The CDR3 runs to 15 residues. CDR3 coding DNA: TGCGCCAGCAGCCCCGGACAGCGCCTACCCACTGAAGCTTTCTTT. Amino acid sequence: CASSPGQRLPTEAFF.